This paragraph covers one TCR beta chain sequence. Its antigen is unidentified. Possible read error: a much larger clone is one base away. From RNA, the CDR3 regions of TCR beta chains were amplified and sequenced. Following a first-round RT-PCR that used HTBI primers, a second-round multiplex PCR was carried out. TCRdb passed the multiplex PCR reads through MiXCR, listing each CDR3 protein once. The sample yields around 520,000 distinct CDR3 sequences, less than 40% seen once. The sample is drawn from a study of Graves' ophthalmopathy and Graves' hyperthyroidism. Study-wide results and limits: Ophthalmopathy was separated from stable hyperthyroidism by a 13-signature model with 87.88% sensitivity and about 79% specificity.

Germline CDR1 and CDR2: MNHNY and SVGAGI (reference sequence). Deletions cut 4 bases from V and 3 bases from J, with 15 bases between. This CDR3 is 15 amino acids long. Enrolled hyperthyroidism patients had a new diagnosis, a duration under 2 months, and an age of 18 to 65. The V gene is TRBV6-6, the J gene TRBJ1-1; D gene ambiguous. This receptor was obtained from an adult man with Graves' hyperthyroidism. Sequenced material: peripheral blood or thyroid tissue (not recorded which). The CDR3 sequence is CASSCSRVSHTEAFF. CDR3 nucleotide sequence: TGTGCCAGCAGTTGCTCACGGGTCTCCCACACTGAAGCTTTCTTT.